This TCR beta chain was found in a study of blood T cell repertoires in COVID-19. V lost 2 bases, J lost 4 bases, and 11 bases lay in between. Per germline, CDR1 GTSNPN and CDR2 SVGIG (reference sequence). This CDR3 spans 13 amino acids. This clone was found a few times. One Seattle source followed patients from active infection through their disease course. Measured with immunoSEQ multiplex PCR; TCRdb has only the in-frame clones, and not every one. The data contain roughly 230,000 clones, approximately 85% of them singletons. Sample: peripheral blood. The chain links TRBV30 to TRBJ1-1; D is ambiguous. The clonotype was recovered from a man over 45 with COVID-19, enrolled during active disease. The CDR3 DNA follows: TGTGCCTGGAGTCTCCAGGTGAGCACTGAAGCTTTCTTT. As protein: CAWSLQVSTEAFF.